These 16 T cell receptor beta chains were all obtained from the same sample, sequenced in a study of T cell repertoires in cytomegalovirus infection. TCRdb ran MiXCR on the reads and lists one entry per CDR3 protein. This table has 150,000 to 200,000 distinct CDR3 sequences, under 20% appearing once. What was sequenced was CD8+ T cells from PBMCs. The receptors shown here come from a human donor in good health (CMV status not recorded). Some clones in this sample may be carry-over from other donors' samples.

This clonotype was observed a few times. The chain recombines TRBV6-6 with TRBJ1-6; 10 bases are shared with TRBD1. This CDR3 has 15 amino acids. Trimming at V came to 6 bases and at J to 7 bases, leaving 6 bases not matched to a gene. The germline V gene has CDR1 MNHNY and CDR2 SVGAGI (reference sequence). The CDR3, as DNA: TGTGCCAGCAGCTCTGACAGGGGGCGGAATTCACCCCTCCACTTT. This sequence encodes CASSSDRGRNSPLHF.

Here the CDR3 reads CASSPAEGENTDTQYF. The CDR3 DNA sequence: TGTGCCAGCAGCCCTGCGGAGGGGGAGAACACAGATACGCAGTATTTT. This chain links TRBV6-2 or TRBV6-3 with TRBJ2-3; D tentatively reads TRBD1 or TRBD2 (6 bases each). The CDR3 is 16 residues long. Germline V gene data show CDR1 as MNHEY and CDR2 as SVGEGT. The V gene lost 6 bases and the J gene lost 2 bases, with 18 bases spanning the gap.

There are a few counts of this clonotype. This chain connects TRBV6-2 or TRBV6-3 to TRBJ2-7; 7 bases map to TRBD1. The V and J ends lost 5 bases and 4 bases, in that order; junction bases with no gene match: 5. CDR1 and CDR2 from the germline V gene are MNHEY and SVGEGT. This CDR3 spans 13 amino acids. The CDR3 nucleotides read TGTGCCAGCAGTCCCCGGACAGGATACGAGCAGTACTTC. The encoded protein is CASSPRTGYEQYF.

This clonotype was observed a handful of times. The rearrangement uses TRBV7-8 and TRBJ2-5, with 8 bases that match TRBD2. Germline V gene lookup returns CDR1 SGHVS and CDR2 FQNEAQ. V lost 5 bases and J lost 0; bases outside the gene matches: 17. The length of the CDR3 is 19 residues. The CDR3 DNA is TGTGCCAGCAGCGATCACCGGGGGGGCGGGGGTCTGTACCAAGAGACCCAGTACTTC. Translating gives CASSDHRGGGGLYQETQYF.

The chain's CDR3 is CASSLGQGFHEQYF. CDR3 DNA sequence: TGTGCCAGCAGCCTGGGACAGGGCTTCCACGAGCAGTACTTC. The chain links TRBV5-6 to TRBJ2-7; 9 positions agree with TRBD1. The germline V gene has CDR1 SGHDT and CDR2 YYEEEE. J gave up 5 bases and V 4 bases, and 7 bases lay outside the gene matches. The CDR3 length is 14 residues. Using reference TRBV5-6 and TRBJ2-7 for the parts outside the CDR3, the full variable domain is DAGVTQSPTHLIKTRGQQVTLRCSPKSGHDTVSWYQQALGQGPQFIFQYYEEEERQRGNFPDRFSGHQFPNYSSELNVNALLLGDSALYLCASSLGQGFHEQYFGPGTRLTVT.

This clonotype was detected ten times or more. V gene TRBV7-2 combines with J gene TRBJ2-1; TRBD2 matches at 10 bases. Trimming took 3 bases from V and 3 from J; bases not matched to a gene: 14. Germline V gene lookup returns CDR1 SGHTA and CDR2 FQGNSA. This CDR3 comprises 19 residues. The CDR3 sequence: CASSFRTVRLAGVYNEQFF. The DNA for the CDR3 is TGTGCCAGCAGCTTTCGCACGGTCCGCCTAGCGGGGGTCTACAATGAGCAGTTCTTC.

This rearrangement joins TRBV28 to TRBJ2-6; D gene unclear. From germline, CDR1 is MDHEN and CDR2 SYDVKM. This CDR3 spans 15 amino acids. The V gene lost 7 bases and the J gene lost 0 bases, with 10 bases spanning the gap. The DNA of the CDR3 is TGTGCCAGCACTCCGAGCCCCTCTGGGGCCAACGTCCTGACTTTC. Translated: CASTPSPSGANVLTF.

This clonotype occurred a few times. The CDR3 nucleotides read TGTGCCAGTAGTATAAGTGGGGCTAATGAGCAGTTCTTC. Its translation is CASSISGANEQFF. V is TRBV19 and J is TRBJ2-1, with D maybe TRBD1 (5 bases). V lost 2 bases and J lost 7, with 9 bases in between. This CDR3 contains 13 residues. The germline V gene has CDR1 LNHDA and CDR2 SQIVND (reference sequence).

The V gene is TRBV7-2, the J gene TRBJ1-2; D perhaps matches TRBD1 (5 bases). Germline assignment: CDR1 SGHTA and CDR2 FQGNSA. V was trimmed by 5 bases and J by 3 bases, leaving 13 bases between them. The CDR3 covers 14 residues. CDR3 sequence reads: CASSAPGRDYGYTF. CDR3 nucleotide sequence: TGTGCCAGCAGCGCCCCGGGACGAGACTATGGCTACACCTTC.

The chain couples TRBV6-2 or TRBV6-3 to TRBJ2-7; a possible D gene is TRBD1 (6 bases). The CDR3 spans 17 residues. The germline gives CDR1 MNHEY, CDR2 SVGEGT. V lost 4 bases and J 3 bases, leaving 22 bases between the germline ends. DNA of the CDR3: TGTGCCAGCAGTTTACAGGACCTACCACGCAGGGGCTACGAGCAGTACTTC. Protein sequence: CASSLQDLPRRGYEQYF.

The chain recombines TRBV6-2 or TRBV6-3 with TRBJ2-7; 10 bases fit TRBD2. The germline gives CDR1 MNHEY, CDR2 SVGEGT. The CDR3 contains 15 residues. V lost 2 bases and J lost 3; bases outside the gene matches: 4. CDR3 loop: CASSYVRTSGYEQYF. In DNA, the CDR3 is TGTGCCAGCAGTTACGTTCGGACTAGCGGCTACGAGCAGTACTTC.

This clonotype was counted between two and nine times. The DNA for the CDR3 is TGCAGTGCTAGTGTGGACAGGGGGTCCTATGGCTACACCTTC. Protein: CSASVDRGSYGYTF. The chain is built from TRBV20-1 and TRBJ1-2; TRBD1 aligns across 10 bases. Germline CDR1 reads DFQATT; CDR2 reads SNEGSKA (reference sequence). The CDR3 loop spans 14 amino acids. V lost 3 bases to trimming and J lost 4 bases; unmatched junction nucleotides: 5.

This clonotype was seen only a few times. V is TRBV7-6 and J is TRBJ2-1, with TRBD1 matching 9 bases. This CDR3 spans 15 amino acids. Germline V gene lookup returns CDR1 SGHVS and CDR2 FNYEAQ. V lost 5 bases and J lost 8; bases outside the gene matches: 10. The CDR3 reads CASSQGQGIVHEQFF. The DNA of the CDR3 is TGTGCCAGCAGCCAAGGACAGGGGATCGTGCATGAGCAGTTCTTC.

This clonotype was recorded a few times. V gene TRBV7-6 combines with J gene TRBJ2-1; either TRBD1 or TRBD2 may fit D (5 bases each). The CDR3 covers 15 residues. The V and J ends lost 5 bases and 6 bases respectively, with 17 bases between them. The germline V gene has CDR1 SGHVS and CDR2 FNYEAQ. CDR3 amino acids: CASSRRQNRGNEQFF. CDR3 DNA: TGTGCCAGCAGCCGACGACAGAATCGGGGCAATGAGCAGTTCTTC.

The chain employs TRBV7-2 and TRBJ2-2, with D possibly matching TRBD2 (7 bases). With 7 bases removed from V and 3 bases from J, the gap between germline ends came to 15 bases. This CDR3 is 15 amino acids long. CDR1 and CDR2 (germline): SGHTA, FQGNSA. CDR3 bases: TGTGCCAGCACCGTTGGCGGGGGCTACACCGGGGAGCTGTTTTTT. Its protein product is CASTVGGGYTGELFF.

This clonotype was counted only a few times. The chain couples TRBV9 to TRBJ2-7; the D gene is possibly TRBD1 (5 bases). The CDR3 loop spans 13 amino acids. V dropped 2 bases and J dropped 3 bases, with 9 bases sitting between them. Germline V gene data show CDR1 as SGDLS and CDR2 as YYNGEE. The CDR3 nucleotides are TGTGCCAGCAGCGTGGGGCTCGGCTACGAGCAGTACTTC. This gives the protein CASSVGLGYEQYF.